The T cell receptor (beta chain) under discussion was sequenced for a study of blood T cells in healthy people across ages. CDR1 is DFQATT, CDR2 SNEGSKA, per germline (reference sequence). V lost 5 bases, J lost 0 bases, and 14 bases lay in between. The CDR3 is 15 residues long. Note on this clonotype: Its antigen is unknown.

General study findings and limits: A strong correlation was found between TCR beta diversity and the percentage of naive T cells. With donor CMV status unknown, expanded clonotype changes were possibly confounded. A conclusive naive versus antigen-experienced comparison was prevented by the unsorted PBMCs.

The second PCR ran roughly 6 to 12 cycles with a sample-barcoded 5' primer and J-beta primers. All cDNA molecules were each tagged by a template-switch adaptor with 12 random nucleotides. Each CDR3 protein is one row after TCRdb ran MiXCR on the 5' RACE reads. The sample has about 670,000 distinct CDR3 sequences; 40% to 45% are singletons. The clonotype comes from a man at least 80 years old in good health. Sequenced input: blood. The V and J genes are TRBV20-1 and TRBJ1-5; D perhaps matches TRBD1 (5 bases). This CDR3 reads CSAPDRINSNQPQHF. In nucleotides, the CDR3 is TGCAGTGCTCCCGACAGAATCAATAGCAATCAGCCCCAGCATTTT.